Listed here are 32 T cell receptor beta chains from one sample, sequenced in a study of post-analysis software for immune sequencing data. Regarding the study as a whole: Compared with controls, patients had more of about 5 TRBV segments, including TRBV5-6, TRBV5-1 and TRBV20-1.

Unique molecular identifiers were present in the TCR beta cDNA libraries. TCRdb itself ran the PCR reads through MiXCR, one entry per CDR3 protein. The data show about 760,000 distinct CDR3 sequences, around 27% seen once. The antigens of these receptors remain unknown. Sequenced: blood. Receptors were obtained from a girl aged 5-17 years with multiple sclerosis.

The rearrangement joins TRBV3-1 to TRBJ1-2; D remains ambiguous. Germline V gene lookup returns CDR1 LGHDT and CDR2 YNNKEL (reference sequence). The ends were cut back, 0 bases at V and 8 bases at J, with 16 bases in the middle. The CDR3 extends over 15 amino acids. The CDR3 loop reads CASSQDFASREGYTF. In DNA, the CDR3 is TGTGCCAGCAGCCAAGATTTTGCCTCAAGGGAAGGCTACACCTTC.

V is TRBV5-4 and J is TRBJ2-2, with a possible D match to TRBD1 (6 bases). CDR3 size: 12 residues. In germline, CDR1 is SGHNT, CDR2 YYREEE (reference sequence). With 4 bases removed from V and 8 bases from J, the gap between germline ends came to 9 bases. CDR3 sequence reads: CASSQGIGELFF. CDR3 nucleotide sequence: TGTGCCAGCAGCCAGGGGATAGGGGAGCTGTTTTTT.

The V call is TRBV7-2, the J call TRBJ2-6; no reliable D call. In germline, CDR1 is SGHTA, CDR2 FQGNSA. This CDR3 has 16 residues. Between the trimmed V and J ends, which lost 0 bases and 0 bases, there was a span of 6 bases. The CDR3 spells CASSLAVSSGANVLTF. Written as DNA, the CDR3 is TGTGCCAGCAGCTTAGCGGTTAGCTCTGGGGCCAACGTCCTGACTTTC.

As regards this clonotype: A read error may explain this, as a much larger clone is one base away. The rearrangement uses TRBV28 and TRBJ2-7, with a tentative D call TRBD1 (6 bases). CDR1 and CDR2 (germline): MDHEN, SYDVKM. V lost 5 bases and J lost 0, with 11 bases in between. The length of the CDR3 is 14 residues. CDR3 nucleotide sequence: TGTGCCAGCAGTCGAGGACAGAGCTCCTACGAGCAGTACTTC. As protein: CASSRGQSSYEQYF.

The chain combines TRBV12-3 or TRBV12-4 with TRBJ1-1, with a tentative D call TRBD1 (5 bases). V dropped 5 bases and J dropped 1 base, with 14 bases sitting between them. The CDR3 contains 15 residues. The chain's CDR3 is CASSPRGGGNTEAFF. The CDR3 region has the DNA TGTGCCAGCAGTCCCCGGGGGGGAGGGAACACTGAAGCTTTCTTT.

V usage is TRBV9 and J usage is TRBJ2-5, with TRBD2 matching over 9 bases. Germline V CDR1 and CDR2: SGDLS, YYNGEE. The J segment lost 1 base and the V segment lost 7 bases, leaving 5 bases of the junction unmatched. There are 14 residues in the CDR3. The CDR3 DNA reads as TGTGCCAGCGCCAGCGGGAGGTTCCAAGAGACCCAGTACTTC. Translating it yields CASASGRFQETQYF.

With regard to this clonotype: A much more abundant neighbour one base away suggests this may be a read error. The DNA of the CDR3 is TGTGCCAGCAGGGGGAACCAAGAGACCCAGTTCTTC. This encodes CASRGNQETQFF. The chain links TRBV6-6 to TRBJ2-1; no definite D call. V was shortened by 6 bases and J by 13 bases, with 16 bases between the two germline ends. Per germline, CDR1 MNHNY and CDR2 SVGAGI (reference sequence). The CDR3 has 12 amino acids.

This clonotype has just a few counts. The V and J genes are TRBV6-5 and TRBJ2-7; 7 nucleotides match TRBD2. CDR1 and CDR2 (germline): MNHEY, SVGAGI. The junction had 14 bases not matched to a gene; V was cut back by 4 bases and J by 2 bases. The CDR3 contains 17 residues. CDR3 bases: TGTGCCAGCAGTTCTTCTCTTGGGGGAGGGCCCCCCTACGAGCAGTACTTC. It specifies CASSSSLGGGPPYEQYF.

This clonotype was detected only a few times. The chain carries TRBV12-3 or TRBV12-4 and TRBJ1-2; no clear D. CDR3 size: 15 residues. Trimming left V 3 bases short and J 0 bases short, with 11 bases between. The CDR3 bases are TGTGCCAGCAGTTTCAGCGGCAGCACTAACTATGGCTACACCTTC. Its protein product is CASSFSGSTNYGYTF.

There are many counts of this clonotype. The chain joins TRBV10-3 to TRBJ2-1; 9 nucleotides align to TRBD1. V lost 2 bases, J lost 5 bases, and 10 bases stayed unmatched. The CDR3 consists of 17 residues. Germline CDR1 and CDR2: ENHRY and SYGVKD. The CDR3 bases are TGTGCCATCAGTGAGGGAGGGGGCGGACAGGGGAACAATGAGCAGTTCTTC. Its protein is CAISEGGGGQGNNEQFF.

This chain links TRBV5-1 with TRBJ2-7, with D perhaps TRBD2 (6 bases). The germline gives CDR1 SGHRS, CDR2 YFSETQ. There are 14 residues in the CDR3. The V end lost 0 bases, the J end lost 5 bases, and 12 bases lay between the germline ends. The DNA of the CDR3 is TGCGCCAGCAGCTTGGGACTAGGCTGGGACGAGCAGTACTTC. Translation: CASSLGLGWDEQYF.

In its sample, this clonotype was seen many times. DNA of the CDR3: TGTGCCAGCAGTTTTGGTCCAGATACGCAGTATTTT. It is translated as CASSFGPDTQYF. The gene calls are TRBV27 and TRBJ2-3; D is ambiguous. In germline, CDR1 is MNHEY, CDR2 SMNVEV (reference sequence). The CDR3 loop spans 12 amino acids. The V end lost 3 bases, the J end lost 4 bases, and 5 bases lay between the germline ends.

This clonotype was recorded at least ten times. This chain links TRBV29-1 with TRBJ2-7; D uncertain. Germline V gene sequence: CDR1 SQVTM, CDR2 ANQGSEA. V was clipped by 3 bases and J by 0 bases, with 9 bases between them. The CDR3 extends over 13 amino acids. Written as DNA, the CDR3 is TGCAGCGTTGAGGGCCCCGACTCCTACGAGCAGTACTTC. Translation: CSVEGPDSYEQYF.

This clonotype appeared a few times. The chain uses TRBV20-1 and TRBJ2-1; perhaps D is TRBD1 or TRBD2 (5 bases each). Germline V gene lookup returns CDR1 DFQATT and CDR2 SNEGSKA (reference sequence). Trimming stripped 4 bases from V and 3 bases from J, with 16 bases between. The CDR3 loop spans 15 amino acids. This CDR3 reads CSANGAAEDYNEQFF. The DNA of the CDR3 is TGCAGTGCTAATGGGGCAGCGGAGGACTACAATGAGCAGTTCTTC.

The chain links TRBV9 to TRBJ2-7; D is perhaps TRBD2 (6 bases). The tail of the sequence fits TRBJ2-4 better, so the J call may be wrong. Germline CDR1 SGDLS, CDR2 YYNGEE. This CDR3 region has 14 residues. The CDR3 loop reads CASSVAGGSNIQYF. DNA for the CDR3: TGTGCCAGCAGCGTAGCCGGGGGTTCCAACATTCAGTACTTC.

J is TRBJ2-5 and V is TRBV6-5, with D unresolved. This CDR3 contains 13 residues. V lost 4 bases and J lost 7, with 13 bases in between. In germline, CDR1 is MNHEY, CDR2 SVGAGI. CDR3 nucleotides: TGTGCCAGCAGTTTTGGCGCGAAGGGGACCCAGTACTTC. Protein product: CASSFGAKGTQYF.

The J gene is TRBJ2-1, the V gene TRBV10-3; 7 bases are a match to TRBD2. The trim removed 6 bases at V and 1 base at J, leaving 3 bases unmatched. The CDR3 spans 14 residues. The germline V gene has CDR1 ENHRY and CDR2 SYGVKD. CDR3 sequence (DNA): TGTGCCATCAGGGGGGGGGTTTCCTACAATGAGCAGTTCTTC. Residues: CAIRGGVSYNEQFF.

V and J are TRBV28 and TRBJ2-7, with D perhaps matching TRBD1 (5 bases). Trimming left V 7 bases short and J 0 bases short, with 13 bases between. CDR3 length: 14 residues. Germline CDR1 MDHEN, CDR2 SYDVKM. The CDR3 nucleotides read TGTGCCAGCATCAGGATAGGGGACTCCTACGAGCAGTACTTC. It yields the protein CASIRIGDSYEQYF.

V and J are TRBV12-3 or TRBV12-4 and TRBJ1-5; 7 nucleotides agree with TRBD1. The V and J ends lost 6 bases and 2 bases, in that order; junction bases with no gene match: 7. The CDR3 is made up of 15 amino acids. CDR3 DNA sequence: TGTGCCAGCAGACAAAACAGGGGAGGCAATCAGCCCCAGCATTTT. It is translated as CASRQNRGGNQPQHF.

V and J are TRBV5-6 and TRBJ2-3; 8 bases align to TRBD2. Per germline, CDR1 SGHDT and CDR2 YYEEEE. The length of the CDR3 is 16 residues. After removal of 1 base from V and 4 bases from J, the junction contained 8 bases not matched to a gene. The chain's CDR3 is CASSLRGGPSADTQYF. CDR3 nucleotides: TGTGCCAGCAGCTTGCGGGGGGGGCCGAGTGCAGATACGCAGTATTTT.

The rearrangement uses TRBV24-1 and TRBJ2-1, with TRBD2 identical over 8 bases. The ends lost 2 bases at V and 0 bases at J; junction bases unmatched: 8. This CDR3 region has 18 residues. Germline V gene lookup returns CDR1 KGHDR and CDR2 SFDVKD. DNA for the CDR3: TGTGCCACCAGTGATTCCTCCAGGAGCGGGAGCTCCTACAATGAGCAGTTCTTC. This encodes CATSDSSRSGSSYNEQFF.

This clonotype was seen more than once but under ten times. The genes are TRBV9 and TRBJ2-5, with D maybe TRBD2 (5 bases). With 0 bases removed from V and 1 base from J, the gap between germline ends came to 10 bases. This CDR3 is 15 amino acids long. Per germline, CDR1 SGDLS and CDR2 YYNGEE. The CDR3 loop is CASSVGGASQETQYF. CDR3 bases: TGTGCCAGCAGCGTAGGGGGAGCGAGCCAAGAGACCCAGTACTTC.

This clonotype occurred a few times. The rearrangement uses TRBV10-2 and TRBJ2-5, with D possibly TRBD1 on 6 matching bases. The J call may be faulty, since TRBJ2-7 better matches the DNA end. CDR1 and CDR2 (germline): WSHSY, SAAADI. This CDR3 is 12 amino acids long. CDR3 protein: CASRVGASEQYF. The CDR3 region has the DNA TGCGCCAGCAGGGTGGGGGCAAGCGAGCAGTACTTC.

This rearrangement joins TRBV28 to TRBJ1-1, with D maybe TRBD1 (5 bases). CDR3 length: 15 residues. Germline V gene lookup returns CDR1 MDHEN and CDR2 SYDVKM. The ends were cut back, 8 bases at V and 10 bases at J, with 26 bases in the middle. The CDR3 protein is CASAGRNGTLRVAFF. CDR3 coding DNA: TGTGCCAGCGCGGGCAGGAATGGGACTCTCCGCGTAGCTTTCTTT.

This clonotype was seen a few times. The chain is built from TRBV6-2 or TRBV6-3 and TRBJ2-7; TRBD1 might be the D (5 bases). CDR3 length: 13 residues. The ends were cut back, 6 bases at V and 2 bases at J, with 11 bases in the middle. In germline, CDR1 is MNHEY, CDR2 SVGEGT. The CDR3 is CASRYLQAYEQYF. The CDR3, as DNA: TGTGCCAGCAGGTATTTACAGGCCTACGAGCAGTACTTC.

The table lists this clonotype with a few counts. The chain links TRBV20-1 to TRBJ1-6; D is perhaps TRBD1 (5 bases). Germline CDR1 DFQATT, CDR2 SNEGSKA (reference sequence). The CDR3 runs to 15 residues. Between the trimmed V and J ends, which lost 6 bases and 10 bases, there was a span of 22 bases. CDR3 in DNA: TGCAGTGCCCGACGGGATAGGGACCTTTACTCACCCCTCCACTTT. Residues: CSARRDRDLYSPLHF.

This clonotype occurred a few times. The chain recombines TRBV20-1 with TRBJ1-3, with a possible D match to TRBD1 (6 bases). The V gene lost 6 bases and the J gene lost 2 bases, with 11 bases spanning the gap. From germline, CDR1 is DFQATT and CDR2 SNEGSKA (reference sequence). The CDR3 has 13 residues. CDR3 sequence: CSARQVAGNTIYF. The CDR3 nucleotides read TGCAGTGCCAGACAGGTAGCTGGAAACACCATATATTTT.

This chain links TRBV28 with TRBJ2-5; tentatively, D is TRBD2 (5 bases). Trimming took 5 bases from V and 4 from J, leaving 14 bases between them. This CDR3 region has 14 residues. Germline V gives CDR1 MDHEN, CDR2 SYDVKM. This chain's CDR3 is CASSPARVVETQYF. The CDR3 region has the DNA TGTGCCAGCAGTCCCGCGAGGGTGGTAGAGACCCAGTACTTC.

In this sample, this clonotype turned up a few times. The chain recombines TRBV7-2 with TRBJ2-1; the D is unclear. V lost 3 bases to trimming and J lost 6 bases, with 6 bases between them. The germline gives CDR1 SGHTA, CDR2 FQGNSA. There are 12 residues in the CDR3. The CDR3 loop is CASSLVTNEQFF. The CDR3 DNA reads as TGTGCCAGCAGCTTGGTCACCAATGAGCAGTTCTTC.

This clonotype has a handful of counts. This rearrangement joins TRBV7-2 to TRBJ2-3; D not resolved. The CDR3 is 15 amino acids. With 5 bases removed from V and 2 bases from J, the gap between germline ends came to 14 bases. CDR1 is SGHTA, CDR2 FQGNSA, per germline. This chain's CDR3 is CASSPRLWATDTQYF. DNA for the CDR3: TGTGCCAGCAGCCCCCGGTTGTGGGCCACAGATACGCAGTATTTT.

For this clonotype: At one boundary the junction diverges from the germline segment, which might be a read error. V and J are TRBV7-2 and TRBJ2-3; TRBD2 aligns across 11 bases. The CDR3 is made up of 16 amino acids. Looked up from germline, CDR1 is SGHTA and CDR2 is FQGNSA. CDR3 amino acids: CASSLAGGLSTDTQYF. The CDR3 DNA sequence: TGTGCCAGCAGCCTAGCGGGGGGACTAAGCACAGATACGCAGTATTTT.

The J gene is TRBJ1-2, the V gene TRBV4-3, with D unresolved. Germline values: CDR1 LGHNA, CDR2 YSLEER. Trimming removed 7 bases at V and 7 bases at J, with 19 bases between. The length of the CDR3 is 14 residues. The CDR3 coding sequence is TGCGCCAGCACCCCGGCCGGCCGCCGGGGTGGCTACACCTTC. It translates to CASTPAGRRGGYTF.